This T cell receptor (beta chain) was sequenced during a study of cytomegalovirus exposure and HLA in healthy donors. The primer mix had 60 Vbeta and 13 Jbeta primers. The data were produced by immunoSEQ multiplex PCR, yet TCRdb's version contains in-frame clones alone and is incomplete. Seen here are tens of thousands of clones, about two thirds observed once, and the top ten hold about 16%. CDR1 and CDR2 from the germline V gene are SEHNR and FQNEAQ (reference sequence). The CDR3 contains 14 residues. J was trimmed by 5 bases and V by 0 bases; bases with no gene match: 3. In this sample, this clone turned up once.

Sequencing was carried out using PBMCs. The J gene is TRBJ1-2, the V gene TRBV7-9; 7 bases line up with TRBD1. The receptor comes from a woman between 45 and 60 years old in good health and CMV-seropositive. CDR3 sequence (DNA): TGTGCCAGCAGCTTAGCGGAGGGGGCGTATGGCTACACCTTC. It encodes CASSLAEGAYGYTF.